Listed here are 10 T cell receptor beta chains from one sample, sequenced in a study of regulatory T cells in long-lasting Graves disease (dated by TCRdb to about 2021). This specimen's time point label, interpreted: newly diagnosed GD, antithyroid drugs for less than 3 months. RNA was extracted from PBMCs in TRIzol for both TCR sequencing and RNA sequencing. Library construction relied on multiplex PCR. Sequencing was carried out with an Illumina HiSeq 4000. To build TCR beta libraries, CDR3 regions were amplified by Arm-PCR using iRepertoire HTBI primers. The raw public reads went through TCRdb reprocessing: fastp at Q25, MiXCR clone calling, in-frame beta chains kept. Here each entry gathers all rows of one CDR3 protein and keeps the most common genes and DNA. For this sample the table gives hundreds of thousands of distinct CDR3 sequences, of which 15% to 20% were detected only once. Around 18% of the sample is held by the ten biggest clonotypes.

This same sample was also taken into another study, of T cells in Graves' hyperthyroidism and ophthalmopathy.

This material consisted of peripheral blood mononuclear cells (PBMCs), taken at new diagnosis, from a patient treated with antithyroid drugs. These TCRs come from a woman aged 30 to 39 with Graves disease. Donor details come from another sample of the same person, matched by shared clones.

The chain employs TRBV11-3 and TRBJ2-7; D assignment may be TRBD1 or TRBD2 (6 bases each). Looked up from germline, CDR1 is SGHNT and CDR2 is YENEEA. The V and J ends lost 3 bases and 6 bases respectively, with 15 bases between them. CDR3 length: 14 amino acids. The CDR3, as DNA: TGTGCCAGCAGCTTTGCAGGGGAGGTCTGCGAGCAGTACTTC. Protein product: CASSFAGEVCEQYF.

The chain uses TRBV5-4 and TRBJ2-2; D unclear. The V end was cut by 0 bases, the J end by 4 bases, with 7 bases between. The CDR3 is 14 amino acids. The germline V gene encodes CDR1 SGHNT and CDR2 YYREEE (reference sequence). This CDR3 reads CASSLGVLTGELFF. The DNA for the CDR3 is TGTGCCAGCAGCTTGGGGGTTCTCACCGGGGAGCTGTTTTTT.

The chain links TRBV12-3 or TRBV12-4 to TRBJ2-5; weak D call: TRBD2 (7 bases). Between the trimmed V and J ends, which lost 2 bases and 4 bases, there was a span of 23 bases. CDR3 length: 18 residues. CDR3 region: CASSLKERGGVGRETQYF. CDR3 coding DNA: TGTGCCAGCAGTTTAAAGGAGAGGGGGGGAGTTGGAAGAGAGACCCAGTACTTC.

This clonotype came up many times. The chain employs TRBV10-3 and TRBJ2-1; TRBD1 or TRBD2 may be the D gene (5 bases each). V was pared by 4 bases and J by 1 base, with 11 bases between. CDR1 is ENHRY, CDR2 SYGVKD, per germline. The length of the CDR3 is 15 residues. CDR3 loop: CAISGGTGSYNEQFF. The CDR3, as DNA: TGTGCCATCAGTGGGGGGACGGGGTCCTACAATGAGCAGTTCTTC.

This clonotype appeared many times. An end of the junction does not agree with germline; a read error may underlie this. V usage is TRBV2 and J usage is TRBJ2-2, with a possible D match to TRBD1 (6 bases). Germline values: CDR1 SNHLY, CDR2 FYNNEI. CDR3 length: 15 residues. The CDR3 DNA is TGTGCCAGCACCTTGGACAGCGTGAACACCAGGGAGCTGTTTTTT. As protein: CASTLDSVNTRELFF.

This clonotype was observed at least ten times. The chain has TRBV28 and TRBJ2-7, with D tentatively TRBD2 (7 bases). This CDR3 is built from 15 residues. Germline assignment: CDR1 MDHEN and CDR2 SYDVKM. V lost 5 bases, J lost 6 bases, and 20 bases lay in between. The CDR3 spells CASSARGGGVVEQYF. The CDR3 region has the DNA TGTGCCAGCAGTGCCCGAGGGGGAGGGGTGGTCGAGCAGTACTTC.

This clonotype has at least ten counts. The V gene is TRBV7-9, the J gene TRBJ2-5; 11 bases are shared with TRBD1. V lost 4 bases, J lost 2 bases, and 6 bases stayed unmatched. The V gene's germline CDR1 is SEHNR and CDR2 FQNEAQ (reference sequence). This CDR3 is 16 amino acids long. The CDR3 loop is CASSSYGQGAQETQYF. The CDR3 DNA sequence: TGTGCCAGCAGCTCCTACGGACAGGGGGCTCAAGAGACCCAGTACTTC.

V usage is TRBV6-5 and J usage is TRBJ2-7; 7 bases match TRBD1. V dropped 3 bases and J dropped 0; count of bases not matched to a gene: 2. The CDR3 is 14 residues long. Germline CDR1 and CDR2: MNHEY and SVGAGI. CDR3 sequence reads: CASSYGTASYEQYF. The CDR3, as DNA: TGTGCCAGCAGTTATGGGACAGCCTCCTACGAGCAGTACTTC.

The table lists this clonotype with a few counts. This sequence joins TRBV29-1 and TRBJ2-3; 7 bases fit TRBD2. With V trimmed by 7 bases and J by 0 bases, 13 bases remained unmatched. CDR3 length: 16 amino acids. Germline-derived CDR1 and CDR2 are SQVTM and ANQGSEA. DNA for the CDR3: TGCAGCGCACTCTCACTAGCGAGTACTAGCACAGATACGCAGTATTTT. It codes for CSALSLASTSTDTQYF.

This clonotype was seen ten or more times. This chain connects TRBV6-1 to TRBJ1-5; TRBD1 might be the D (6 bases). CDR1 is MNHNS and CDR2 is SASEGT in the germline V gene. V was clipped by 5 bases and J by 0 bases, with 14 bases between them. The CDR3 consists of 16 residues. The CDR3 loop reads CASSPHTGISNQPQHF. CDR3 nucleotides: TGTGCCAGCAGTCCCCATACAGGGATTAGCAATCAGCCCCAGCATTTT.